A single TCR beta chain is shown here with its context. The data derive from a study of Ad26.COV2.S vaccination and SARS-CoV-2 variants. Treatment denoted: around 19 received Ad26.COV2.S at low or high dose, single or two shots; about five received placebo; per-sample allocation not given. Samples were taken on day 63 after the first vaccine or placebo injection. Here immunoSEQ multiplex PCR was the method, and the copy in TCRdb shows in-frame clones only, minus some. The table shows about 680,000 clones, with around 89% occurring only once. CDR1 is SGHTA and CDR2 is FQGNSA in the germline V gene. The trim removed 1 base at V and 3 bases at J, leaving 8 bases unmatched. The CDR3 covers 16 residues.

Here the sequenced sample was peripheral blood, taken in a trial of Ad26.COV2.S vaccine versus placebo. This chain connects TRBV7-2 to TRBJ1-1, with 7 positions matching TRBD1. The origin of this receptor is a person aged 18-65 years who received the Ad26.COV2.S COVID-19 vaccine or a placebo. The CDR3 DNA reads TGTGCCAGCAGCTTAGATGCCGGGACAGTTTACACTGAAGCTTTCTTT. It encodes CASSLDAGTVYTEAFF.